The clone carrying this TCR beta chain occurred a few times. This sample stems from a study of patients and donors after allogeneic stem cell transplantation. The CDR3 extends over 15 amino acids. V lost 7 bases and J lost 5; bases outside the gene matches: 6. CDR1 is MNHEY and CDR2 is SVGEGT in the germline V gene. MiXCR was run by TCRdb on the RT-PCR reads, yielding one entry per CDR3 protein. The data contain about a million distinct CDR3 sequences, around 17% of them seen just once; the ten biggest clones take up roughly 6%. The TCR originated in a human donor who was either an allogeneic HSCT recipient or a stem cell or donor lymphocyte infusion donor (not recorded which). It is not recorded whose cells these are; they may come from a transplant donor. The sample taken for sequencing was blood, either unsorted or a sorted T cell fraction (not recorded which). The chain couples TRBV6-2 or TRBV6-3 to TRBJ2-3; 13 bases are shared with TRBD2. CDR3 bases: TGTGCCAGCACACAACGACTAGCGGGGGGAGATACGCAGTATTTT. Translation gives CASTQRLAGGDTQYF.